Listed below are T cell receptor beta chains from one sample, sequenced in a study of CD8 T cells in Susac syndrome. TCRdb fed the immunoSEQ multiplex PCR reads into MiXCR, producing one record per CDR3 protein. This table has some 150,000 distinct CDR3 sequences, around 96% appearing once. Sequenced input: CD4+ T cells from PBMCs. These receptors were collected from a human donor with Susac syndrome. Both conserved end residues are trimmed from each CDR3. Fields, in order: D gene, J gene, V gene, CDR3 length, CDR3 protein. A D gene is named only where the DNA matches it firmly.

TRBD1	TRBJ1-5	TRBV3-1	14	ASSSSVGQVNQPQH
NA	TRBJ2-3	TRBV12-1	13	ASSFVSRSTDTQY
TRBD2	TRBJ2-3	TRBV27	13	ASSLSPPGGDTQY
TRBD2	TRBJ2-3	TRBV27	11	ASSSGGGDTQY
TRBD2	TRBJ2-1	TRBV7-9	14	ASSLTGTSGYNEQF
TRBD1	TRBJ2-3	TRBV7-6	13	ASSSPRGQTDTQY
TRBD1	TRBJ1-5	TRBV18	16	ASSPSQIRGNSNQPQH
NA	TRBJ1-2	TRBV10-3	11	AITGDPNYGYT
TRBD1	TRBJ2-5	TRBV11-2	11	ASSKGQQETQY
NA	TRBJ2-5	TRBV20-1	11	SCQGYKKETQY
TRBD1	TRBJ2-7	TRBV5-6	12	ASSLPGQTYEQY
NA	TRBJ2-6	TRBV3-1	12	ASSPVTGANVLT
TRBD2	TRBJ2-3	TRBV20-1	12	SASWSGGRDTQY
NA	TRBJ2-7	TRBV12-3/TRBV12-4	10	ASSLMGYEQY
NA	TRBJ1-1	TRBV29-1	11	SVEVRPNTEAF
TRBD1	TRBJ2-5	TRBV7-3	12	ASSPQGAGETQY
NA	TRBJ2-5	TRBV7-9	13	ASSRSRAGRETQY
NA	TRBJ2-5	TRBV29-1	11	SVEFGIQETQY
TRBD2	TRBJ2-5	TRBV4-1	11	ASSLGLVETQY
NA	TRBJ2-3	TRBV11-2	13	ASSLEASPTDTQY
NA	TRBJ2-1	TRBV24-1	13	ATSDGHYSYNEQF
NA	TRBJ2-5	TRBV2	10	ASKREGETQY
TRBD1	TRBJ1-1	TRBV6-2/TRBV6-3	14	ASSRLQGARHTEAF
NA	TRBJ1-1	TRBV5-4	12	ASSSGAENTEAF
NA	TRBJ1-2	TRBV3-1	13	ASSQDIQGLYGYT
TRBD2	TRBJ2-3	TRBV9	12	ASSAGLATDTQY
NA	TRBJ1-2	TRBV11-2	13	ASSLANGGNYGYT
TRBD2	TRBJ2-3	TRBV6-4	14	ASSALAGGPTDTQY
NA	TRBJ2-3	TRBV11-3	13	ASSLFSSSTDTQY
TRBD2	TRBJ2-3	TRBV20-1	13	SARALAGSSDTQY
TRBD2	TRBJ2-3	TRBV15	14	ATSRGERGAADTQY
NA	TRBJ1-2	TRBV25-1	11	ASSEERGYGYT
TRBD1	TRBJ2-5	TRBV20-1	13	SARIPPGQQETQY
TRBD2	TRBJ2-1	TRBV20-1	13	SAMPLAGGYNEQF
TRBD2	TRBJ2-1	TRBV20-1	14	SARDQRGGSYNEQF
TRBD1	TRBJ1-2	TRBV9	13	ASSVGQGIYYGYT
NA	TRBJ2-6	TRBV5-1	11	ASLSAGANVLT
NA	TRBJ2-3	TRBV5-1	12	ASSLALEADTQY
NA	TRBJ2-3	TRBV20-1	10	SAPTEVDTQY
NA	TRBJ2-2	TRBV3-1	11	ASRGRDTGELF
TRBD1	TRBJ2-2	TRBV24-1	14	ATSDSGQENTGELF
NA	TRBJ1-1	TRBV25-1	15	ASSGNSANFMNTEAF
NA	TRBJ2-3	TRBV11-2	12	ASSSLTLTDTQY
NA	TRBJ2-6	TRBV5-1	13	ASSLVGTGANVLT
TRBD1	TRBJ1-2	TRBV29-1	10	SVGGQGAGYT
NA	TRBJ2-3	TRBV20-1	10	SANVGANTQY
NA	TRBJ1-4	TRBV12-3/TRBV12-4	12	ASSLGGGSEKLF
TRBD1	TRBJ2-3	TRBV3-1	16	ASRPRALTGEKTDTQY
NA	TRBJ1-6	TRBV2	13	ASREDGSDNSPLH
TRBD1	TRBJ2-7	TRBV5-4	12	ASSFGTGSYEQY